This paragraph reports one TCR beta chain. It lacks a known antigen. No quality values exist for individual bases; no much larger clone is one base distant. This specimen comes from a study of T cell changes during pregnancy in multiple sclerosis (dated by TCRdb to about 2019). Some background on the complete study: The study examined how the T cell repertoire changed over the course of pregnancy in women with multiple sclerosis.

The receptor library was made with the immunoSEQ multiplex PCR assay. TCRdb carries this immuneACCESS record with in-frame sequences only. Its versions omit some clonotypes, under half of them owing to an unresolved V gene in the studies checked, with the rest unexplained. The sample contains 35,000 or so clones, 70% to 90% of them found a single time. The leading ten clones occupy about 0.58% of the sample. V gives up 4 bases and J gives up 7 bases, and the segment between their germline ends measures 19 bases. From the germline V gene, CDR1 is MGHDK and CDR2 is SYGVNS. The CDR3 spans 15 residues, from the cysteine through the phenylalanine. The entry retains the CDR3 DNA only, 45 bases that are in frame from base 1.

The source of this sequence is a female donor with multiple sclerosis, enrolled in a pregnancy study. The sequence joins TRBV25-1 to TRBJ1-1; 5 matching bases give a weak D call of TRBD1. The sequences come from CD4+ T cells from peripheral blood mononuclear cells, collected in the first trimester of pregnancy. The encoded CDR3 is CASSAWGSWGDEAFF. The DNA sequence is given as TGTGCCAGCAGTGCCTGGGGGAGCTGGGGGGATGAAGCTTTCTTT.